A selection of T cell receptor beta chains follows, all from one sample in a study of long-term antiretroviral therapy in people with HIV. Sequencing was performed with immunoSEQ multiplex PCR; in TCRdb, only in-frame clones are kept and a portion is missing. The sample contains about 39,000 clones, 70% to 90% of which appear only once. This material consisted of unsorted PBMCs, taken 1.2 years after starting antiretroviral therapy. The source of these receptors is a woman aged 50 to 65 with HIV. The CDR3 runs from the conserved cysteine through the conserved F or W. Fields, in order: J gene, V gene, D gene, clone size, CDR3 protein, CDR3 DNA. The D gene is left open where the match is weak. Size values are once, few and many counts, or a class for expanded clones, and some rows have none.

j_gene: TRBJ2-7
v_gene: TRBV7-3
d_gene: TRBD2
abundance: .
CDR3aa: CASSRGGTYEQYF
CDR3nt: TGTGCCAGCAGCCGGGGGGGAACCTACGAGCAGTACTTC

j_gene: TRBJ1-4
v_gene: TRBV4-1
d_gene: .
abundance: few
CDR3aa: CASSQGPSTNEKLFF
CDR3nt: TGCGCCAGCAGCCAAGGGCCGAGCACTAATGAAAAACTGTTTTTT

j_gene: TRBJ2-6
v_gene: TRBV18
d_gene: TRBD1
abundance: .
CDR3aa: CASSPVGTGDPGANVLTF
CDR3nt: TGTGCCAGCTCACCAGTGGGGACAGGGGACCCTGGGGCCAACGTCCTGACTTTC

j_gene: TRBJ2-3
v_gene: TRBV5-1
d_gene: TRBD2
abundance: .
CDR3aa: CASSPGTSGRTDTQYF
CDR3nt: TGCGCCAGCAGCCCCGGGACTAGCGGACGCACAGATACGCAGTATTTT

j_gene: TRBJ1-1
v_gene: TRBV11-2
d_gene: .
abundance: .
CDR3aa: CASTLAGVGITEAFF
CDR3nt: TGTGCCAGCACCTTAGCAGGGGTTGGTATCACTGAAGCTTTCTTT

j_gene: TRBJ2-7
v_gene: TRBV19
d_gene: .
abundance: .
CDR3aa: CASRRGSTYEQYF
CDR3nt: TGTGCCAGCAGGCGGGGTTCTACCTACGAGCAGTACTTC

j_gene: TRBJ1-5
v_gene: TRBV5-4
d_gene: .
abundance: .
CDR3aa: CASSQGGDQPQHF
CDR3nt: TGTGCCAGCAGCCAAGGGGGGGATCAGCCCCAGCATTTT

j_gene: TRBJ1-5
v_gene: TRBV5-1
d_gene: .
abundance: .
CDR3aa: CASSLGPGVDNQPQHF
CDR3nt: TGCGCCAGCAGCTTGGGGCCAGGGGTGGACAATCAGCCCCAGCATTTT

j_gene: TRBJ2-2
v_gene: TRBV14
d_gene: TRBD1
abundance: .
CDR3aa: CASSQDGRGFGGELFF
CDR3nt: TGTGCCAGCAGCCAAGATGGCAGGGGGTTCGGCGGGGAGCTGTTTTTT

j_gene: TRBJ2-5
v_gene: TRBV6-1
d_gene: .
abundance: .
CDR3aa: CASSENLYRETQYF
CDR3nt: TGTGCCAGCAGTGAGAACCTCTACCGGGAGACCCAGTACTTC

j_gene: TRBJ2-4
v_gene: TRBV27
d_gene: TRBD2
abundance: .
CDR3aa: CASRGGIKAKNIQYF
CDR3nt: TGTGCCAGCAGGGGGGGGATCAAAGCCAAAAACATTCAGTACTTC

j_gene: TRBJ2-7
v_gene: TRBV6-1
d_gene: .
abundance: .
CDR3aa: CASSGPREQYF
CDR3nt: TGTGCCAGCAGTGGACCTCGCGAGCAGTACTTC

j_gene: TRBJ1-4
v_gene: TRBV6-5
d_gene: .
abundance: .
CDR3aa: CASSSITGPEKLFF
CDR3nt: TGTGCCAGCAGTTCTATTACAGGACCTGAGAAACTGTTTTTT

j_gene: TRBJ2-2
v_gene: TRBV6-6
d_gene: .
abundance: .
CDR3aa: CASSYLGEVAGELFF
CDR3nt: TGTGCCAGCAGTTACTTGGGCGAGGTCGCCGGGGAGCTGTTTTTT

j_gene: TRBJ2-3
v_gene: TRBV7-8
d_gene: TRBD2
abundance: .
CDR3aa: CASSKNGGGAGDTDTQYF
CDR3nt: TGTGCCAGCAGCAAAAACGGCGGGGGGGCGGGAGACACAGATACGCAGTATTTT

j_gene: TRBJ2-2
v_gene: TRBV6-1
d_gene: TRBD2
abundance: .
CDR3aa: CASSVAGDAGELFF
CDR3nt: TGTGCCAGCAGTGTTGCGGGAGATGCCGGGGAGCTGTTTTTT

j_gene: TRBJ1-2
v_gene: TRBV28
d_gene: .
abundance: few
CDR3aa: CASGGGGRHGYTF
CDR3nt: TGTGCCAGCGGGGGCGGGGGGCGACATGGCTACACCTTC

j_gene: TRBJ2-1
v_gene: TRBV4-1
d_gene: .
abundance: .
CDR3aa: CASSHIEKGPSYNEQFF
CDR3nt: TGCGCCAGCAGCCATATAGAGAAGGGACCCTCCTACAATGAGCAGTTCTTC